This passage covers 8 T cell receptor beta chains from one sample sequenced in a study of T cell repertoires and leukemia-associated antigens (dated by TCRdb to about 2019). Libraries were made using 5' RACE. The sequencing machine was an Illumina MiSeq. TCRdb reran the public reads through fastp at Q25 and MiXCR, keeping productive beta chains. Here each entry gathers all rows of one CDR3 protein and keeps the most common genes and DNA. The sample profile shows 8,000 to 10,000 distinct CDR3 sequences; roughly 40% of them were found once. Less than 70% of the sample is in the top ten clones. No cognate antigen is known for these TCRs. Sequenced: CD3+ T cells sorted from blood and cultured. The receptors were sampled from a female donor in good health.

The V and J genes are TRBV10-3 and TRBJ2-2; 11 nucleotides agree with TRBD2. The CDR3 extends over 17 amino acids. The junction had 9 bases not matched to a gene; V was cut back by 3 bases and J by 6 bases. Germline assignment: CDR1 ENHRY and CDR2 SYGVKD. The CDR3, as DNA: TGTGCCATCAGTGACCTCAAACTAGCGGGAGTCGCCGGGGAGCTGTTTTTT. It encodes CAISDLKLAGVAGELFF.

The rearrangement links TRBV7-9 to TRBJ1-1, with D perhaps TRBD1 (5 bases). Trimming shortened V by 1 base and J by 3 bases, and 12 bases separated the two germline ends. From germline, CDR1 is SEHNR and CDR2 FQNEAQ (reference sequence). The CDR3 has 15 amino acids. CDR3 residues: CASSLGKGGDTEAFF. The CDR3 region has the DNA TGTGCCAGCAGCTTAGGTAAGGGAGGGGACACTGAAGCTTTCTTT.

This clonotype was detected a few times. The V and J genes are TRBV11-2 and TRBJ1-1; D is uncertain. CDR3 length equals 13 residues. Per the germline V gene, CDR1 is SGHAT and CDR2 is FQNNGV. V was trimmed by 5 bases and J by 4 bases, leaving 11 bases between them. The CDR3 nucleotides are TGTGCCAGCAGCCTCGGCGAGAGCACTGAAGCTTTCTTT. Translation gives CASSLGESTEAFF.

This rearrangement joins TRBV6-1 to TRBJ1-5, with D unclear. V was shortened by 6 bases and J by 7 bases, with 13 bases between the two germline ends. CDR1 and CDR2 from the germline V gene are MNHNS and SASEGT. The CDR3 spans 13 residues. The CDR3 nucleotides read TGTGCCAGCAGCGTAGCCAGAGACCAGCCCCAGCATTTT. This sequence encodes CASSVARDQPQHF.

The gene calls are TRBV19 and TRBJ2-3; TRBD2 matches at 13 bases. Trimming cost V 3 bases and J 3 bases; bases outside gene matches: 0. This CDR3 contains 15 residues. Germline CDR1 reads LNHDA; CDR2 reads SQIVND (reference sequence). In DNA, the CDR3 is TGTGCCAGTAGTATGGGACTAGCGGGAACAGATACGCAGTATTTT. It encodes CASSMGLAGTDTQYF.

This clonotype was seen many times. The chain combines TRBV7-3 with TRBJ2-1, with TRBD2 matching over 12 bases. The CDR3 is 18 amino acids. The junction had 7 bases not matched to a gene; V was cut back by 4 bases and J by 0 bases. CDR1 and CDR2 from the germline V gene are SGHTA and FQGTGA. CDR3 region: CASSSRTSGKSSYNEQFF. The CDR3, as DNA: TGTGCCAGCAGCTCAAGGACTAGCGGGAAGAGCTCCTACAATGAGCAGTTCTTC. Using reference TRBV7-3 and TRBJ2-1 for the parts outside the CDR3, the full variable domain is GAGVSQTPSNKVTEKGKYVELRCDPISGHTALYWYRQSLGQGPEFLIYFQGTGAADDSGLPNDRFFAVRPEGSVSTLKIQRTERGDSAVYLCASSSRTSGKSSYNEQFFGPGTRLTVL.

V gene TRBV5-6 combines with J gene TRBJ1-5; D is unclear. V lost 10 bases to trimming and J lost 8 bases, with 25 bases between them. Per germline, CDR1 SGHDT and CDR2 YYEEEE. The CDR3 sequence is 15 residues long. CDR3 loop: CAAHGFQNTAEPQHF. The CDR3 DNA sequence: TGTGCCGCGCACGGGTTCCAGAACACCGCTGAGCCCCAGCATTTT.

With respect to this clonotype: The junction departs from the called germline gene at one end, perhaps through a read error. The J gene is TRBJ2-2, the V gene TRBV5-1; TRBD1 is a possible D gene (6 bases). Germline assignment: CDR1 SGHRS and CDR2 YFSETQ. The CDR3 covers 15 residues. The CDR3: CASSVTGSGTGELLF. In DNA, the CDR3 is TGCGCCAGCAGCGTAACAGGGAGTGGCACCGGGGAGCTGCTTTTT.